This T cell receptor (beta chain) was identified during a study of cytomegalovirus exposure and HLA in healthy donors (dated by TCRdb to 2015 to 2018). Concerning the study at large: According to an earlier analysis of around 600 of the donors, about 179 million T cells yielded 120 million or so unique TCR beta sequences and 250 to 350 Gb of sequence data. About 320 gigabases of sequencing data and approximately 85 million unique TCR sequences were included in an early release covering under 650 HLA-typed donors. The genetic ancestry cluster associated with self-reported Caucasian donors included around four fifths of the roughly 400 genotyped donors. Donor age, sex, ethnicity and CMV serostatus were compiled alongside the repertoire data. A later genetic analysis used genome-wide SNP genotypes for 398 of the 666 donors, treating that subset as a discovery cohort. In addition to the first cohort of roughly 670 subjects, a separate validation cohort of about 120 different subjects was used. Class I and class II HLA loci were covered by the typing at four-digit resolution. An earlier analysis of about 620 of the donors applied high-throughput TCR beta sequencing to assess whether each TCR beta V gene segment acted as functional or pseudogenic. A few DR-DQ haplotypes were treated as single units for association and clustering because of strong linkage in the cohort. Typing coverage varied by locus: roughly 620-640 donors for A, B, C, DRB1 and DQB1; more than 500 for DQA1; 606 for DPA1; more than 450 for DPB1. Among about 400 genotyped donors of the cohort, an average of around 250,000 unique TCR beta nucleotide sequences was sequenced per donor, of which about 18% were non-productive. All discovery cohort repertoires had been generated using a single sequencing platform. In a later analysis, previously published TCR beta repertoires from 666 donors were re-analyzed and high-resolution HLA genotyping was added so that TCR occurrence patterns could be studied. High-throughput TCR immunosequencing, statistical association of individual TCRs with disease status, and machine learning were combined to predict cytomegalovirus infection status. Rather than using new phenotypic data, the later analysis identified candidate immune exposures from TCR beta sequences and from how often those sequences occurred across donors. Using immunosequencing, the study profiled T cell repertoires from fewer than 850 subjects and related those repertoires to cytomegalovirus serostatus. The study aimed to test whether signatures of past pathogen exposure could be identified by cataloging public T cell receptors. The full study reports these points: The sequencing pipeline was judged likely to have produced a cluster of highly shared sequence variants as a technical artifact. Strong co-occurrence of HLA alleles, especially DR and DQ, made assigning TCR associations to individual alleles difficult. Sequencing depth was assumed to be roughly uniform across donors in the presence/absence analyses, though that assumption may not hold. HLA typing was unavailable for some donors at each locus, so association tests used only the typed subset. For the cohort, immune exposure information was limited to CMV serostatus. In a later analysis, around 15,000 TCR beta sequences were associated with specific HLA alleles at a false discovery rate of 0.05. A further reported finding was that TCR beta sequences accurately predicted the HLA-A and HLA-B alleles for most subjects in the first cohort. According to a later analysis, TCR association rates differed among HLA loci, with DRB1 alleles showing the most associated TCRs and HLA-C alleles showing the fewest. A few of the identified cytomegalovirus-associated TCR beta chains were confirmed in vitro to be specific for cytomegalovirus antigens. In a later analysis, most CMV-associated TCR beta chains were found to appear HLA-restricted, with HLA associations seemingly driven largely by CMV exposure. The study gave a list of about 160 TCR beta chains associated with cytomegalovirus. Across donors, most TCR sequences were observed very rarely, whereas some public TCRs were present in many individuals. Linkage disequilibrium might explain the correlated functional status among segregating V segments, but an unknown experimental factor could not be ruled out. A later genetic analysis reported fewer N-insertions in productive TCRs among donors in an Asian-associated ancestry cluster than the roughly 620-donor mean. In this cohort, only TCR beta chains were sequenced, and detectable features were limited by the absence of alpha or paired-chain data. Some IMGT-functional V segments, including TRBV6-2 and TRBV6-3, could not be told apart with the 87-base-pair reads, so those segments were excluded. A later analysis reported that several top co-occurrence clusters appeared linked to parvovirus B19, influenza, CMV and Epstein-Barr virus. Compared with equally common non-associated chains, HLA-associated TCR beta chains in a later analysis were more clonally expanded and had lower generation probabilities. In an earlier analysis of approximately 590 of the donors, most TCR beta V segments were observed in productive rearrangements about 87% or about 30% of the time, broadly matching IMGT annotations. In a later genetic analysis, a missense DCLRE1C variant was associated with V-gene and J-gene trimming of TCR beta chains, and the association was replicated in an independent cohort. The earlier analysis of fewer than 750 of the donors excluded 15 to 20 rarely observed V segments, including chromosome 9 orphons, because counts were too low. Cytomegalovirus status was reported to be diagnosed by the classifier with high specificity and sensitivity in both the original and validation cohorts. According to the authors, the approach could potentially be generalized to other disease states and immunological phenotypes.

The cohort consisted of 666 healthy bone marrow donors. All cohort members were sampled while nominally healthy, although unrecorded immune exposures were likely present. The donor tested CMV seronegative and was one of the 352 seronegative cohort members. A peripheral blood sample was provided by each donor, and peripheral blood mononuclear cells were used for TCR beta sequencing. Genomic DNA was extracted from the blood cell samples with the Qiagen DNeasy Blood Extraction Kit. To prepare the library, the immunoSEQ multiplex PCR assay was applied. For the multiplex PCR, a mixture combining 60 forward primers for TCR Vbeta segments and 13 reverse primers for TCR Jbeta segments was used. The CDR3 region of rearranged TCR beta genes was amplified from genomic DNA with a multiplex PCR assay. Amplified TCR beta libraries were sequenced as 87-base-pair reads on the Illumina HiSeq System. Concerning the study's data processing: In a later analysis, 80 million or so unique TCR beta chains were counted across the 500 to 850 repertoires, and around 10 million of these chains were shared by at least two donors. Raw reads were error-corrected and collapsed into unique sequences by a nearest-neighbor algorithm in which closely related sequences were merged to remove PCR and sequencing errors. V, D and J gene segments were assigned by aligning CDR3 sequences to IMGT reference sequences. For a sequence to be retained, at least a six-nucleotide match to both a V gene segment and a J gene segment was required. A rearrangement was called productive if the CDR3 had no stop codons and remained in frame with V and J, and every other rearrangement was called non-productive. CDR3 was defined according to IMGT convention as the region running from the second conserved V-encoded cysteine to the conserved J-encoded phenylalanine. The earlier analysis of roughly 590 of the donors excluded any sequence lacking an unambiguous match to a single V gene segment. In an earlier analysis of approximately 590 of the donors, V segments were called functional above 56.7% productive rearrangements and were called segregating when the between-donor standard deviation exceeded 5%. A statistical classification framework was developed to diagnose cytomegalovirus status using the catalog of TCR beta chain sequences. In a later analysis, V and J genes were assigned by comparing TCR nucleotide sequences against IMGT/GENE-DB human TR gene sequences. A later analysis assigned CDR3 sequences and most-parsimonious VDJ recombination scenarios with the TCRdist pipeline. In a later analysis, each TCR beta chain was defined by its CDR3 amino acid sequence together with its V-gene family, and reads without a unique V-gene family were excluded. A later analysis removed 600 or so highly shared, low-generation-probability nucleotide sequences to deal with suspected cross-contamination and a sequencing artifact. In a later analysis, a clonal expansion index was calculated for each public chain from normalized within-repertoire ranks of inferred template counts. Generation probabilities in a later analysis came from a VDJ recombination model fitted to out-of-frame rearrangements, and those results were checked against IGoR. In a later analysis, TCR-TCR, TCR-HLA and TCR-CMV co-occurrence was scored with hypergeometric tests, and a repertoire-size bias correction was applied to TCR pairs. False discovery rates were estimated in a later analysis by permuting HLA or CMV assignments 20 times. In a later analysis, co-occurring TCRs were grouped with DBSCAN, and TCRdist sequence similarity was added when clustering was performed within HLA-allele-positive subsets. Repertoires with fewer than 30,000 or more than 120,000 public chains, plus five repertoires with anomalous nucleotide sharing, were excluded from co-occurrence clustering. Not all clones reach the TCRdb copy of this immuneACCESS table, which keeps in-frame sequences only. Checked studies attribute under half of the gap to unresolved V genes and leave the rest unexplained. The D gene and trimming were derived from the DNA, and the V and J assignments and clone size from that table. The sample yields about 150,000 clones; approximately 81% were counted once. The ten top clones hold 0.38% of the sample.

As for this clone: The clone's antigen remains unknown. Per-base qualities were not stored, and no clone one base away is much larger.

Looking up the germline V gene yields CDR1 SGHRS and CDR2 YFSETQ. The junction carries 8 bases between V and J, which are trimmed by 0 bases and 4 bases respectively. The cysteine opens and the phenylalanine closes a CDR3 of 14 amino acids. Only CDR3 DNA is held: 42 bases, read in frame from base 1. The sample comprised PBMCs. The source of this sequence is a boy aged 2 to 10 in good health and CMV-seronegative. The chain was built from TRBV5-1 and TRBJ1-3; matching of 6 bases hints at TRBD1 as the D gene. The CDR3 protein: CASSLGTDGNTIYF. In nucleotides, the sequence is TGCGCCAGCAGCTTGGGGACAGACGGAAACACCATATATTTT. The variable domain in full, with residues beyond the CDR3 obtained from the reference TRBV5-1 and TRBJ1-3 genes, is KAGVTQTPRYLIKTRGQQVTLSCSPISGHRSVSWYQQTPGQGLQFLFEYFSETQRNKGNFPGRFSGRQFSNSRSEMNVSTLELGDSALYLCASSLGTDGNTIYFGEGSWLTVV.